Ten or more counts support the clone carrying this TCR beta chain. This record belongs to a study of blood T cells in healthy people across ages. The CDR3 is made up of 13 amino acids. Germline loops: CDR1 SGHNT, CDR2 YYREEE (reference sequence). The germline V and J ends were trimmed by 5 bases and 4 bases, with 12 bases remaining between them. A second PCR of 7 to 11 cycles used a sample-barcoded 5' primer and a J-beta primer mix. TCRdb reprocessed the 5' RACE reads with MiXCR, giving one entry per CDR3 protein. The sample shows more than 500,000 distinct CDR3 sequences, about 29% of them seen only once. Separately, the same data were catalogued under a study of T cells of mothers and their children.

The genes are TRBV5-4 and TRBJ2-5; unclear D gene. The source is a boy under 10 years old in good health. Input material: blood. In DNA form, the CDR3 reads TGTGCCAGCAGTCCACCGGAAAGAGAGACCCAGTACTTC. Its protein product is CASSPPERETQYF.